This TCR beta chain was retrieved from a study of T cell responses to AZD1222 COVID-19 vaccine. Findings and caveats of the study: As reported, nearly half of all spike-specific TCRs target variant regions that are unmutated. The study found Spike-specific TCR breadth and depth rose after two AZD1222 doses.

On this clone itself: Its antigen remains unidentified.

TCRdb's copy holds only in-frame clones and misses some; the assay was immunoSEQ multiplex PCR. This table holds around 100,000 clones, 85% found once. Germline V gene sequence: CDR1 LNHNV, CDR2 YYDKDF (reference sequence). This CDR3 comprises 14 residues. The V end lost 1 base, the J end lost 7 bases, and 10 bases lay between the germline ends. Doses given second, at about 4 or about 12 weeks, were pooled. The clonotype originates from an adult who received the AZD1222 COVID-19 vaccine. The gene calls are TRBV15 and TRBJ1-4; the D gene is possibly TRBD1 (5 bases). The sample in question was peripheral blood, obtained 28 days after the second AZD1222 dose. The CDR3 nucleotides read TGTGCCACCAGCAGAGGTGGGGGGGGTGAAAAACTGTTTTTT. This codes for CATSRGGGGEKLFF.